A selection of T cell receptor beta chains follows, all from one sample in a study of OX40 agonist ivuxolimab in advanced cancers. Only in-frame clones appear in the TCRdb table, and some are missing; sequencing was by immunoSEQ multiplex PCR. The sample gives roughly 77,000 clones, about 92% of which show up once; roughly 0.56% is in the top ten. Sequencing was performed on CD4+ or CD8+ T cells sorted from blood, taken in a trial of the OX40 agonist ivuxolimab. The receptor set was obtained from an adult with an advanced solid tumor such as melanoma, head and neck, liver or kidney cancer. CDR3s include the opening cysteine and the closing phenylalanine or tryptophan. The D gene is left open where the match is weak. Part of the rows lack a size; the others show once, few, many or a class for expanded clones.

>TRBD2|TRBV5-1|TRBJ2-1|NA
CASSLVAGGTEQFF
TGCGCCAGCAGCTTGGTTGCGGGAGGGACTGAGCAGTTCTTC
>NA|TRBV29-1|TRBJ1-1|NA
CSAHSGRAEAFF
TGCAGCGCCCACTCAGGGCGGGCTGAAGCTTTCTTT
>NA|TRBV7-9|TRBJ1-1|NA
CASSLLITEAFF
TGTGCCAGCAGCTTACTGATCACTGAAGCTTTCTTT
>TRBD2|TRBV19|TRBJ2-2|NA
CATRQLSGGDGELFF
TGTGCCACCAGGCAGCTAAGCGGGGGCGACGGGGAGCTGTTTTTT
>NA|TRBV7-9|TRBJ2-1|NA
CASSLLGLRIDNEQFF
TGTGCCAGCAGCTTATTGGGATTACGGATAGACAATGAGCAGTTCTTC
>NA|TRBV5-5|TRBJ2-7|NA
CASSVLVKQYF
TGTGCCAGCAGTGTTCTGGTCAAGCAGTACTTC
>TRBD2|TRBV7-2|TRBJ2-5|once
CASSLAGGSQETQYF
TGTGCCAGCAGCTTAGCGGGAGGGTCCCAAGAGACCCAGTACTTC
>NA|TRBV6-5|TRBJ2-5|NA
CASSYSRAQETQYF
TGTGCCAGCAGTTACTCGCGGGCTCAAGAGACCCAGTACTTC
>NA|TRBV6-1|TRBJ1-4|NA
CASSDGLNNEKLFF
TGTGCCAGCAGTGACGGACTGAATAATGAAAAACTGTTTTTT
>TRBD2|TRBV7-8|TRBJ2-5|NA
CASSLGSGAEETQYF
TGTGCCAGCAGCCTCGGGAGCGGGGCGGAAGAGACCCAGTACTTC
>NA|TRBV28|TRBJ1-1|NA
CASLGGGAAYTEAFF
TGTGCCAGCCTCGGAGGGGGAGCGGCCTACACTGAAGCTTTCTTT
>TRBD2|TRBV29-1|TRBJ2-3|NA
CSVESSGRFDDRTDTQYF
TGCAGCGTTGAGTCTAGCGGGAGGTTTGATGATCGCACAGATACGCAGTATTTT
>NA|TRBV7-2|TRBJ2-5|NA
CASSLARGTQYF
TGTGCCAGCAGCTTAGCTAGAGGGACCCAGTACTTC
>NA|TRBV6-1|TRBJ1-2|NA
CASSEDIGGSYTF
TGTGCCAGCAGTGAAGATATCGGGGGGAGTTACACCTTC
>NA|TRBV7-2|TRBJ2-5|NA
CASSPRQGGGETQYF
TGTGCCAGCAGCCCTAGACAGGGAGGAGGAGAGACCCAGTACTTC
>NA|TRBV11-3|TRBJ2-7|NA
CASSLDPSTYEQYF
TGTGCCAGCAGCTTAGATCCGAGTACCTACGAGCAGTACTTC
>NA|TRBV9|TRBJ2-3|NA
CASSVGSGADTQYF
TGTGCCAGCAGCGTAGGAAGTGGCGCAGATACGCAGTATTTT
>NA|TRBV30|TRBJ1-3|NA
CAWSSGTGNTIYF
TGTGCCTGGAGTTCAGGGACGGGAAACACCATATATTTT
>NA|TRBV29-1|TRBJ1-3|NA
CSVVRAGGGNTIYF
TGCAGCGTTGTCAGGGCGGGAGGAGGAAACACCATATATTTT
>NA|TRBV9|TRBJ1-2|NA
CASRDRFNYGYTF
TGTGCCAGCAGGGACCGATTTAACTATGGCTACACCTTC
>NA|TRBV7-8|TRBJ2-7|NA
CASSFLLGTGEQYF
TGTGCCAGCAGCTTCCTTTTGGGGACGGGCGAGCAGTACTTC
>NA|TRBV6-5|TRBJ1-3|few
CASSRGPGNTIYF
TGTGCCAGCAGTCGGGGCCCTGGAAACACCATATATTTT
>NA|TRBV7-8|TRBJ1-5|NA
CASSRYSNQPQHF
TGTGCCAGCAGCCGTTATAGCAATCAGCCCCAGCATTTT
>TRBD2|TRBV27|TRBJ2-2|NA
CASSLSAGGPNGELFF
TGTGCCAGCAGTTTATCAGCGGGAGGGCCGAACGGGGAGCTGTTTTTT
>NA|TRBV27|TRBJ1-5|NA
CASREYYNQPQHF
TGTGCCAGCAGAGAATATTACAATCAGCCCCAGCATTTT
>NA|TRBV21-1|TRBJ2-3|NA
CASSKSPSVITDTQYF
TGTGCCAGCAGCAAATCGCCAAGCGTAATCACAGATACGCAGTATTTT